The present TCR beta chain was sequenced within a study of graft-versus-host responses after intestinal transplantation (dated by TCRdb to the early 2020s). Looking at the study overall: Recipients received multivisceral, liver-intestinal, or isolated intestinal transplants. Every recipient was given anti-thymocyte globulin induction, followed by 2 to 4 years of maintenance tacrolimus and steroids. Graft-versus-host and host-versus-graft alloreactive T cell clones were tracked in the graft, circulation and bone marrow after intestinal transplantation using bulk TCR-beta CDR3 sequencing. Alloreactive clones were identified by sequencing pre-transplant mixed lymphocyte reaction products and comparing these products with unstimulated pre-transplant donor and recipient T cells. The cohort enrolled 24 intestinal transplant recipients including one retransplant, and 3 patients lacking pretransplant specimens were excluded. A peak of at least 4% donor T cells among recipient peripheral blood mononuclear cells was the definition used for donor T cell macrochimerism. Samples from a few later patients were sequenced in-house on an Illumina MiSeq with MiXCR processing rather than by the commercial service.

Libraries came from the immunoSEQ multiplex PCR assay. For most patients, genomic DNA was subjected to high-throughput TCR-beta CDR3 sequencing by Adaptive Biotechnologies. Under the source paper's analysis protocol: Adaptive's ImmunoSEQ software was the source of the TCR sequencing data for about 17 patients, while a few other patients were processed with MiXCR and VDJtools. CDR3 nucleotide sequences shared by donor and recipient were removed because the origin of these sequences could not be assigned. To be classed as alloreactive, a clone needed at least 2-fold expansion over unstimulated cells and a minimum CFSE-low frequency of 0.002% (template counts) or 0.001% (read counts). Clones were considered mappable if detected in sequenced pre-transplant spleen, lymph node, or MLR CFSE-low populations of the donor or recipient. Cumulative frequency of alloreactive clones was calculated as a percentage of all sequences weighted by copy number. The table comes from immuneACCESS by way of TCRdb, which keeps in-frame sequences with V and J called. Part of the clones is missing from these tables; in studies checked, under half for an unresolved V gene and the rest for unknown reasons. The V and J calls and clone size were taken over from that table, and D and trimming were inferred from the DNA. Recorded for this sample are fewer than 45,000 clones; more than 85% of them occurred a single time. The top ten clones comprise under 4.5% of the sample.

Blood samples were collected up to 4 times in the first month after transplant and then at least monthly when available. In regard to this clone: No antigen is known for it. The junction departs from the called germline gene at one end, perhaps through a read error.

Measured from the cysteine to the phenylalanine, the CDR3 is 15 residues long. The retained sequence is limited to the CDR3, 45 bases, with the frame set at the first base. Based on the germline V gene, the CDR1 and CDR2 sequences are SGDLS and YYNGEE. The research as a whole found: GvH clones turned up in recipient bone marrow, with some appearing earlier in ileal mucosa or blood, a pattern consistent with an intestinal mucosal origin. Early after transplant, declines in HvG clones were associated with peak levels of circulating GvH clones. In patients with donor T cell macrochimerism, the allografts had high GvH to HvG T cell clonal ratios. Conclusions were limited by the relatively low number and heterogeneity of intestinal transplant patients.

The origin of this receptor is a human patient who received an intestinal transplant, so some T cells may come from the graft donor. Recombination connected TRBV9 to TRBJ2-3, and 9 bases in between align with TRBD2. Here the sequenced sample was PBMCs, taken 524 days after transplant. CDR3 loop: CASRVGLASTDTQYF. DNA sequence: TGTGCCAGCAGGGTAGGACTAGCGAGCACAGATACGCAGTATTTT. This CDR3, with the reference TRBV9 and TRBJ2-3 proteins standing in past its ends, gives the full variable domain DSGVTQTPKHLITATGQRVTLRCSPRSGDLSVYWYQQSLDQGLQFLIQYYNGEERAKGNILERFSAQQFPDLHSELNLSSLELGDSALYFCASRVGLASTDTQYFGPGTRLTVL.